This T cell receptor beta chain comes out of a study of cytomegalovirus exposure and HLA in healthy donors (dated by TCRdb to the late 2010s). Describing the broader study: In an earlier analysis of roughly 500 of the donors, approximately 260 Gb of sequence data and 100 million or so unique TCR beta sequences from approximately 180 million T cells were reported. An early release that covered about 600 HLA-typed donors contained approximately 300 gigabases of sequencing data and 75 million to 100 million unique TCR sequences. Of the roughly 390 genotyped donors, 65% to 90% were placed in the genetic ancestry cluster associated with self-reported Caucasian donors. The study was designed to test whether signatures of past pathogen exposure could be identified by cataloging public T cell receptors. The T cell repertoires of 666 subjects were profiled by immunosequencing and related to cytomegalovirus serostatus. Besides the first cohort of 666 subjects, a separate validation cohort made up of 90 to 150 different subjects was used. High-throughput TCR immunosequencing, statistical association of individual TCRs with disease status, and machine learning were combined to predict cytomegalovirus infection status. A later analysis re-examined previously published TCR beta repertoires from roughly 720 donors and added high-resolution HLA genotyping to investigate patterns of TCR occurrence. Rather than drawing on any new phenotypic data, the later analysis identified candidate immune exposures from TCR beta sequences and the way those sequences occurred across donors. An earlier analysis of 500 to 650 of the donors applied high-throughput TCR beta sequencing to assess whether each TCR beta V gene segment acted as functional or pseudogenic. Donor age, sex, ethnicity and CMV serostatus were collected together with the repertoire data. In a later genetic analysis, genome-wide SNP genotypes for about three fifths of the 666 donors were used, and that subset was treated as a discovery cohort. Every repertoire in the discovery cohort had been generated on one and the same sequencing platform. Both class I and class II loci were covered by HLA typing, at four-digit resolution. The number of donors typed differed by locus, with roughly 620-640 for A, B, C, DRB1 and DQB1, around 560 for DQA1, 600 to 610 for DPA1, and under 490 for DPB1. Several DR-DQ haplotypes were treated as single units for association and clustering because of strong linkage in the cohort. On average, over 200,000 unique TCR beta nucleotide sequences were sequenced per donor among a few hundred genotyped donors of the cohort, with roughly 18% of those sequences being non-productive. General findings and caveats noted by the study authors: The authors suggested that the approach could potentially be generalized to other disease states and immunological phenotypes. The study listed approximately 160 TCR beta chains as associated with cytomegalovirus. At a false discovery rate of 0.05, a later analysis linked 15,000 to 20,000 TCR beta sequences to specific HLA alleles. In an earlier analysis of roughly 560 of the donors, most TCR beta V segments were observed in productive rearrangements about 87% or about 30% of the time, broadly matching IMGT annotations. A cluster of highly shared sequence variants was judged likely to be a technical artifact of the sequencing pipeline. Correlated functional status among segregating V segments might be attributable to linkage disequilibrium, but an unknown experimental factor could not be ruled out. In vitro tests confirmed that three of the cytomegalovirus-associated TCR beta chains recognize cytomegalovirus antigens. In a later analysis, HLA-associated TCR beta chains were found to be more clonally expanded and to have lower generation probabilities than equally common non-associated chains. According to a later analysis, TCR association rates differed among HLA loci, with DRB1 alleles showing the most associated TCRs and HLA-C alleles showing the fewest. A further reported finding was that TCR beta sequences accurately predicted the HLA-A and HLA-B alleles for most subjects in the first cohort. The presence/absence analyses assumed that sequencing depth was roughly uniform across donors, and that assumption may not be true. In a later genetic analysis, fewer N-insertions in productive TCRs were reported among donors in an Asian-associated ancestry cluster than the roughly 670-donor mean. This cohort had only TCR beta chains sequenced, and the lack of alpha or paired-chain data limited which features could be detected. In a later analysis, several top co-occurrence clusters were reported to appear linked to parvovirus B19, influenza, CMV and Epstein-Barr virus. CMV serostatus was the only immune exposure information available for the cohort. According to a later analysis, most CMV-associated TCR beta chains appeared to be HLA-restricted, and the HLA associations seemed to be driven largely by CMV exposure. Some IMGT-functional V segments, including TRBV6-2 and TRBV6-3, could not be told apart with the 87-base-pair reads, so those segments were excluded. When HLA alleles, especially DR and DQ, strongly co-occurred, TCR associations were difficult to assign to individual alleles. Because HLA typing was unavailable for some donors at each locus, only the typed subset was used in association tests. About 15 rarely observed V segments, including chromosome 9 orphons, were excluded from the earlier analysis of several hundred of the donors because counts were too low. An association between a missense DCLRE1C variant and V-gene and J-gene trimming of TCR beta chains was found in a later genetic analysis and replicated in an independent cohort. The classifier was reported to diagnose cytomegalovirus status with high specificity and sensitivity in both the original cohort and the validation cohort. Most TCR sequences were seen in very few donors, while some public TCRs were found in many individuals.

The cohort comprised several hundred healthy bone marrow donors. Cohort members were all nominally healthy when sampled, although unrecorded immune exposures were likely present. The donor was CMV seropositive and belonged to the group of a few hundred seropositive cohort members. Every donor gave a peripheral blood sample, and the peripheral blood mononuclear cells from that sample were used for TCR beta sequencing. Genomic DNA extraction from the blood cell samples was performed with the Qiagen DNeasy Blood Extraction Kit. Spanning cysteine to phenylalanine, the CDR3 consists of 16 amino acids. The kept DNA is CDR3 alone, 48 bases in frame from the first base. V is reduced by 5 bases and J by 0 bases, leaving a spacing of 13 bases between them. About this clone: Its antigen specificity is not known. Base qualities are not provided; no much larger clone lies one nucleotide away.

Libraries were constructed by the immunoSEQ multiplex PCR assay. For the multiplex PCR, a mixture combining 60 forward primers for TCR Vbeta segments and 13 reverse primers for TCR Jbeta segments was used. The CDR3 region of rearranged TCR beta genes was amplified from genomic DNA with a multiplex PCR assay. The Illumina HiSeq System was used to sequence the amplified TCR beta libraries as 87-base-pair reads. The published analysis was carried out like this. A later analysis counted about 82 million unique TCR beta chains across the 500 to 850 repertoires, and roughly 10 million of these chains were shared by at least two donors. To remove PCR and sequencing errors, raw reads were error-corrected and collapsed into unique sequences using a nearest-neighbor algorithm that merged closely related sequences. To assign V, D and J gene segments, CDR3 sequences were aligned to IMGT reference sequences. For a sequence to be retained, at least a six-nucleotide match to both a V gene segment and a J gene segment was required. Rearrangements were classified as productive when the CDR3 lacked stop codons and remained in frame with V and J, and all other rearrangements were classified as non-productive. Following IMGT convention, CDR3 was defined as the stretch from the second conserved V-encoded cysteine to the conserved J-encoded phenylalanine. Sequences without an unambiguous match to a single V gene segment were excluded from the earlier analysis of 450 to 750 of the donors. An earlier analysis of about 590 of the donors classified V segments as functional when productive rearrangements were above 56.7% and as segregating when the standard deviation between donors was above 5%. To diagnose cytomegalovirus status from the catalog of TCR beta chain sequences, a statistical classification framework was built. In a later analysis, TCR nucleotide sequences were compared against IMGT/GENE-DB human TR gene sequences so that V and J genes could be assigned. The TCRdist pipeline was used in a later analysis to assign CDR3 sequences and most-parsimonious VDJ recombination scenarios. In a later analysis, every TCR beta chain was defined by the combination of its CDR3 amino acid sequence and its V-gene family, and reads without a unique V-gene family were dropped. To address suspected cross-contamination and a sequencing artifact, a later analysis removed 550 to 750 highly shared, low-generation-probability nucleotide sequences. In a later analysis, a clonal expansion index was calculated for each public chain from normalized within-repertoire ranks of inferred template counts. Generation probabilities in a later analysis came from a VDJ recombination model fitted to out-of-frame rearrangements, and those results were checked against IGoR. In a later analysis, TCR-TCR, TCR-HLA and TCR-CMV co-occurrence was scored with hypergeometric tests, and a repertoire-size bias correction was applied to TCR pairs. False discovery rates were estimated in a later analysis by permuting HLA or CMV assignments 20 times. A later analysis grouped co-occurring TCRs with DBSCAN, adding TCRdist sequence similarity when clustering within HLA-allele-positive subsets. Co-occurrence clustering excluded repertoires with fewer than 30,000 or more than 120,000 public chains, plus five with anomalous nucleotide sharing. TCRdb limited this immuneACCESS table to in-frame rearrangements with V and J called. A share of clones is missing; checked studies link under half to unresolved V genes, and the rest is unexplained. That table gives V, J and clone size, and the DNA gave D and trimming. The sample includes 85,000 to 100,000 clones, with around 74% observed a single time. Together, the top ten hold about 7% of the sample.

What was sequenced was PBMCs. This clonotype was obtained from a man in his fifties or sixties in good health and CMV-seropositive. The rearranged chain carries TRBV23-1 and TRBJ1-4, with the D gene uncertain. TRBV23-1 belongs to the ORF category, with a function that is uncertain. The CDR3 here reads CASSKATDATNEKLFF. The DNA is as follows: TGCGCCAGCAGTAAAGCCACTGATGCAACTAATGAAAAACTGTTTTTT.